Sequencing of this T cell receptor beta chain was carried out in a study of blood T cell repertoires in COVID-19. The repertoire was sequenced with immunoSEQ multiplex PCR; TCRdb's copy has only in-frame clones and lacks some. The sample records 230,000 or so clones, 75% to 90% being singletons. V shed 5 bases and J 7 bases; nucleotides not matched to a gene: 8. The CDR3 has 15 residues. Germline V gene sequence: CDR1 SEHNR, CDR2 FQNEAQ (reference sequence). V usage is TRBV7-9 and J usage is TRBJ1-2; 12 bases fit TRBD1. The sequence was collected from a woman aged 40 to 50 with acute COVID-19. The specimen sequenced was PBMCs or T cells enriched from blood (not recorded which). CDR3 DNA: TGTGCCAGCAGCCCGGGGACAGGGGGCTCGGGTGGCTACACCTTC. This codes for CASSPGTGGSGGYTF. Based on the CDR3 plus reference TRBV7-9 and TRBJ1-2, the full variable domain is DTGVSQNPRHKITKRGQNVTFRCDPISEHNRLYWYRQTLGQGPEFLTYFQNEAQLEKSRLLSDRFSAERPKGSFSTLEIQRTEQGDSAMYLCASSPGTGGSGGYTFGSGTRLTVV.